Detailed here is one TCR beta chain. This clone has more than one count but fewer than ten. Its antigen is not yet known. No base qualities exist here, and no much larger clone lies one base off it. The sample originates from a study of beta chain features in type 1 diabetes (dated by TCRdb to 2016 to 2018). Background on the whole study: Mean age, gender distribution, total cell number and subset yield did not differ between patients and healthy donors. A total of some 100,000,000 sorted cells were examined across all samples, and a strong correlation was observed between cell number per subset and RNA yield. The study compared TCRB repertoires of sorted circulating CD4+ T cell subsets between recently diagnosed type 1 diabetes patients and matched healthy donors. Whereas all 28 donors provided naive and central memory subsets, regulatory and stem cell-like memory subsets were isolated from just 8 patients and roughly eight healthy donors.

A single peripheral blood draw of around 120 mL on average was collected from each donor into heparinised tubes. Using a panel that included CD45RO, CCR7, CD25, CD127, CD95 and CD27, naive, central memory, regulatory and stem cell-like memory CD4+ T cells were sorted on a BD FACSAria II. All sorted populations exceeded 95% purity. PBMCs were separated immediately by Lymphoprep density gradient centrifugation and were stained directly, without being cultured. Samples were stained and sorted in pairs, with one healthy donor and one patient per experiment, so that batch effects were minimized. The High Capacity cDNA Reverse Transcription Kit was used to reverse transcribe all of the isolated RNA, meaning that expressed TCRB transcripts were what got sequenced. Deep immunoSEQ sequencing was performed on naive, central memory and regulatory T cell samples, with an average of roughly 3.6 million total reads per sample. After sorted cells were lysed in RLT buffer, RNA was extracted with DNase-treated RNeasy Micro or Mini kits, with the choice depending on cell number. Each cell subset was processed on its own to prevent cross-contamination, while patient and healthy donor samples were processed together. TCRB sequences were amplified from cDNA with the immunoSEQ multiplex PCR, producing 87-bp fragments spanning the CDR3 region. Sequencing of the amplicons was performed on the Illumina HiSeq platform. The source study handled its data this way. PCR bias was computationally corrected using synthetic template baselines, reads within Hamming distance 2 were collapsed, and singletons that could not be merged were discarded. By aligning reads against IMGT, V, D and J genes, CDR3 length, and insertions or deletions at six rearrangement sites were assigned. Clonotype counts were normalized to sorted cell number within each subset before computing true diversity and Gini coefficients with the tcR R package. Repertoire sharing was quantified using the overlap coefficient calculated on TCRB nucleotide sequences. What TCRdb holds here is the immuneACCESS table cut down to in-frame rearrangements. Part of the clones is not present; checked against another copy, under half of the missing clones reflect an unresolved V gene, and the others are unexplained. V, J and clone size reflect that table, while D and trimming were determined from the DNA. Here the sample has about 180,000 clones; approximately 13% occur a single time. The leading ten clones occupy roughly 0.56% of the sample.

The CDR3 has 15 amino acids, counting the end cysteine and phenylalanine. Only the CDR3 DNA stays, 45 bases, in frame from base 1. V loses 5 bases of germline sequence and J loses 0 bases, and the interval between the two ends is 8 bases. CDR1 MNHNY and CDR2 SVGAGI were looked up in the germline V gene (reference sequence). Results and caveats for the whole study, not just this receptor: Naive, central memory and regulatory TCRB repertoires appeared to be more alike among patients than among healthy donors. HLA sub-analyses involved small numbers of individuals, so any influence of HLA type on TCRB rearrangement remained unresolved. Type 1 diabetes patients showed a moderate but significant shortening of TCRB CDR3 length in all four CD4+ subsets. At VDJ recombination sites, patients with type 1 diabetes made fewer insertions and deleted more nucleotides, a pattern implying thymic rearrangement abnormalities. Because cDNA was sequenced instead of genomic DNA, highly expressing activated cells could be over-represented, though the groups showed no difference in activation or CD3 levels. PCR might favor shorter templates, but patient and control samples were amplified and corrected together, so any skew would affect both groups equally.

Sample: central memory CD4+ T cells from blood. Recombination connected TRBV6-6 to TRBJ2-6; TRBD2 is a possible D gene, resting on 6 matching bases. The TCR sequence derives from a woman aged 18 to 35 in good health. The encoded CDR3 is CASSRDFSGANVLTF. Here is the DNA: TGTGCCAGCAGTCGGGACTTCTCTGGGGCCAACGTCCTGACTTTC.